Listed here is a single T cell receptor beta chain. The sample is drawn from a study of T cell changes during pregnancy in multiple sclerosis. Only in-frame clones appear in the TCRdb table, and some are missing; sequencing was by immunoSEQ multiplex PCR. This table has approximately 66,000 clones, over 80% appearing once. This CDR3 contains 14 residues. Germline V gene sequence: CDR1 SGHTA, CDR2 FQGTGA. The J segment lost 1 base and the V segment lost 2 bases, leaving 1 base of the junction unmatched. The starting material was peripheral blood, obtained in the third trimester of pregnancy. The chain is built from TRBV7-3 and TRBJ2-7, with TRBD1 matching over 8 bases. The TCR was taken from a female donor in good health, enrolled as a control in a pregnancy study. The CDR3 here is CASSLGTGSYEQYF. CDR3 sequence (DNA): TGTGCCAGCAGCTTAGGGACAGGTTCCTACGAGCAGTACTTC. The full variable domain, completed using reference TRBV7-3 and TRBJ2-7, is GAGVSQTPSNKVTEKGKYVELRCDPISGHTALYWYRQSLGQGPEFLIYFQGTGAADDSGLPNDRFFAVRPEGSVSTLKIQRTERGDSAVYLCASSLGTGSYEQYFGPGTRLTVT.